These 9 T cell receptor beta chains were all obtained from the same sample, sequenced in a study of blood T cell repertoires in COVID-19 (dated by TCRdb to about 2020). The library was produced with the immunoSEQ multiplex PCR assay. TCRdb's version of the immuneACCESS table is confined to in-frame rearrangements and falls short of the full clone set. An unresolved V gene accounts for under half of the shortfall where checked; the remainder is of unknown origin. This sample holds around 310,000 clones; 88% were observed only once. The ten largest make up more than 3% of the sample. Material: peripheral blood. The receptor set was obtained from a woman aged 50 to 65 with active or convalescent COVID-19.

This clone is a singleton in its sample. The rearrangement links TRBV5-4 to TRBJ1-2; 9 bases match TRBD1. The V gene's germline CDR1 is SGHNT and CDR2 YYREEE (reference sequence). V gave up 4 bases and J gave up 2 bases; unmatched junction bases: 3. This CDR3 comprises 14 residues. In DNA, the CDR3 is TGTGCCAGCAGCCCTGACAGGGGGAACTATGGCTACACCTTC. This codes for CASSPDRGNYGYTF.

The V gene is TRBV27, the J gene TRBJ1-2; D uncertain. V gave up 6 bases and J gave up 8 bases, with 19 bases separating them. The CDR3 has 14 amino acids. CDR1 and CDR2 from the germline V gene are MNHEY and SMNVEV (reference sequence). The CDR3 loop is CASSLSRNPPGYTF. CDR3 nucleotides: TGTGCCAGCAGCCTAAGCCGCAACCCCCCGGGCTACACCTTC.

This chain links TRBV7-3 with TRBJ2-2, with a weak D call TRBD2 (5 bases). V dropped 1 base and J dropped 6 bases, with 12 bases sitting between them. The CDR3 is 15 amino acids. Germline loops: CDR1 SGHTA, CDR2 FQGTGA. As DNA, the CDR3 is TGTGCCAGCAGCTTAAGTACTAGTTTTGCCGGGGAGCTGTTTTTT. Translation: CASSLSTSFAGELFF.

The chain links TRBV3-1 (or the pseudogene TRBV3-2) to TRBJ2-7; 13 positions match TRBD2. This CDR3 contains 16 residues. V dropped 1 base and J dropped 3; count of bases not matched to a gene: 3. Germline CDR1 and CDR2: LGHDT and YNNKEL (reference sequence). The CDR3 is CASSQGLAGGGYEQYF. DNA for the CDR3: TGTGCCAGCAGCCAAGGACTAGCGGGGGGAGGCTACGAGCAGTACTTC.

The chain couples TRBV28 to TRBJ2-6, with 9 positions matching TRBD1. V trimming: 4 bases; J trimming: 0 bases; junction bases outside the gene matches: 7. Germline V gene lookup returns CDR1 MDHEN and CDR2 SYDVKM. This CDR3 spans 18 amino acids. CDR3 loop: CASSYPDRGPSGANVLTF. DNA of the CDR3: TGTGCCAGCAGTTACCCGGACAGGGGACCCTCTGGGGCCAACGTCCTGACTTTC. Full variable domain (remainder filled in from reference TRBV28 and TRBJ2-6): DVKVTQSSRYLVKRTGEKVFLECVQDMDHENMFWYRQDPGLGLRLIYFSYDVKMKEKGDIPEGYSVSREKKERFSLILESASTNQTSMYLCASSYPDRGPSGANVLTFGAGSRLTVL.

CDR3 sequence reads: CASSSGQVKHNEQFF. The CDR3 DNA reads as TGTGCCAGTAGCTCGGGACAGGTCAAGCACAATGAGCAGTTCTTC. The rearrangement joins TRBV19 to TRBJ2-1; 8 bases map to TRBD1. With V trimmed by 6 bases and J by 5 bases, 9 bases remained unmatched. The CDR3 spans 15 residues. Germline values: CDR1 LNHDA, CDR2 SQIVND (reference sequence).

This rearrangement joins TRBV27 to TRBJ2-3, with 9 nucleotides matching TRBD2. CDR3 size: 15 residues. Germline V lookup: CDR1 MNHEY, CDR2 SMNVEV (reference sequence). With 2 bases clipped from V and 3 bases from J, the junction kept 3 bases outside the gene matches. The CDR3 sequence: CASSLGGRGTDTQYF. Written as DNA, the CDR3 is TGTGCCAGCAGTTTAGGCGGGAGGGGTACAGATACGCAGTATTTT.

The rearrangement links TRBV2 to TRBJ2-7; TRBD1 matches at 7 bases. With 4 bases clipped from V and 4 bases from J, the junction kept 1 base outside the gene matches. The CDR3 has 12 residues. CDR1 and CDR2 (germline): SNHLY, FYNNEI. CDR3 in DNA: TGTGCCAGCAGTGGACAGGGTTACGAGCAGTACTTC. This encodes CASSGQGYEQYF. The whole variable domain, remainder taken from reference TRBV2 and TRBJ2-7, is EPEVTQTPSHQVTQMGQEVILRCVPISNHLYFYWYRQILGQKVEFLVSFYNNEISEKSEIFDDQFSVERPDGSNFTLKIRSTKLEDSAMYFCASSGQGYEQYFGPGTRLTVT.

Note on this clone: The sample carries other DNA sequences with the same CDR3. The V call is TRBV4-1, the J call TRBJ2-7; perhaps TRBD1 as D (6 bases). The germline CDR1 and CDR2 sequences are MGHRA and YSYEKL. Trimming stripped 4 bases from V and 3 bases from J, with 10 bases between. The CDR3 has 13 residues. The CDR3, as DNA: TGCGCCAGCAGCCCCCGGGACATCTACGAGCAGTACTTC. Residues: CASSPRDIYEQYF.